Detailed here is one TCR beta chain. With 0 bases removed from V and 7 bases from J, the gap between germline ends came to 9 bases. CDR3 length: 13 amino acids. Germline loops: CDR1 MNHNY, CDR2 SVGAGI (reference sequence). The repertoire was sequenced with immunoSEQ multiplex PCR; TCRdb's copy has only in-frame clones and lacks some. This table has about 17,000 clones, about three quarters appearing once. The data are from a study of blood T cell repertoires in COVID-19. About the study: Acute and convalescent COVID-19 specimens originated in the United States, Italy and Spain.

This TCR was recovered from a man aged 55-75 years with acute or convalescent COVID-19. The chain couples TRBV6-6 to TRBJ1-2; D gene ambiguous. Sequenced input: peripheral blood. CDR3 protein: CASSYSAGSGYTF. CDR3 in DNA: TGTGCCAGCAGTTACTCCGCGGGGTCTGGCTACACCTTC.